Below, 13 T cell receptor beta chains from the same sample are listed, as sequenced in a study of Graves' ophthalmopathy and Graves' hyperthyroidism. RNA transcripts yielded amplified TCR beta CDR3 regions. The library came from an HTBI-primed first-round RT-PCR and a second-round multiplex PCR. Each CDR3 protein gets one entry after TCRdb re-called the multiplex PCR reads with MiXCR. The sample shows hundreds of thousands of distinct CDR3 sequences, approximately 40% of them seen only once. Sequencing used peripheral blood. The receptor set was obtained from an adult man with Graves' ophthalmopathy.

V is TRBV7-9 and J is TRBJ1-4, with 8 nucleotides matching TRBD1. CDR1 SEHNR and CDR2 FQNEAQ come from the germline V gene (reference sequence). This CDR3 spans 15 amino acids. V lost 4 bases to trimming and J lost 7 bases; unmatched junction nucleotides: 8. The CDR3 nucleotides read TGTGCCAGCAGCTCCGACAGGGGAAGGGGTGAAAAACTGTTTTTT. Translated, it gives CASSSDRGRGEKLFF.

This clonotype was recorded a few times. This chain uses TRBV11-2 with TRBJ2-7; D perhaps matches TRBD1 (6 bases). Trimming left V 5 bases short and J 2 bases short, with 16 bases between. This CDR3 spans 15 amino acids. Germline CDR1 SGHAT, CDR2 FQNNGV. The CDR3 region has the DNA TGTGCCAGCAGCGTCGAGAGGGGGAATACCTACGAGCAGTACTTC. Protein product: CASSVERGNTYEQYF.

The chain has TRBV25-1 and TRBJ2-5, with 8 bases matching TRBD1. CDR3 length: 15 amino acids. Germline CDR1 is MGHDK and CDR2 is SYGVNS. V trimming: 4 bases; J trimming: 5 bases; junction bases outside the gene matches: 9. CDR3 sequence (DNA): TGTGCCAGCAGTGGAGTGACAGGGGTGGATGAGACCCAGTACTTC. Protein: CASSGVTGVDETQYF.

This clonotype was recorded many times. The chain carries TRBV19 and TRBJ1-5; 8 bases align to TRBD1. From germline, CDR1 is LNHDA and CDR2 SQIVND (reference sequence). The J segment lost 0 bases and the V segment lost 6 bases, leaving 4 bases of the junction unmatched. This CDR3 region has 15 residues. CDR3 in amino acids: CASSSTGDSNQPQHF. CDR3 DNA sequence: TGTGCCAGTAGCTCGACAGGGGATAGCAATCAGCCCCAGCATTTT.

This clonotype has ten or more counts. This rearrangement joins TRBV14 to TRBJ1-2, with 8 nucleotides matching TRBD1. Losses at the gene ends were 6 bases for V and 2 bases for J; bases not matched to a gene: 2. There are 13 residues in the CDR3. CDR1 SGHDN and CDR2 FVKESK come from the germline V gene. The CDR3, as DNA: TGTGCCAGCAGAGGGACAGGAAACTATGGCTACACCTTC. Translated: CASRGTGNYGYTF.

At least ten counts were recorded for this clonotype. The gene calls are TRBV2 and TRBJ1-4; TRBD1 matches 8 bases. V was pared by 3 bases and J by 6 bases, with 0 bases of the junction left unmatched. The length of the CDR3 is 13 residues. CDR1 is SNHLY, CDR2 FYNNEI, per germline. CDR3: CASSEDRDEKLFF. The CDR3 nucleotides read TGTGCCAGCAGTGAGGACAGGGATGAAAAACTGTTTTTT.

This clonotype was picked up one time. Sequence at one end of the junction differs from germline and may be a read error. The CDR3 DNA reads TGTGCCAGCAGTTTCTCGGGATGCAATCAGTCCCAGCATTTC. This gives the protein CASSFSGCNQSQHF. This chain links TRBV2 with TRBJ1-5; no reliable D call. The V gene's germline CDR1 is SNHLY and CDR2 FYNNEI. The CDR3 is 14 amino acids.

The chain joins TRBV7-2 to TRBJ2-5; D may correspond to TRBD1 or TRBD2 (5 bases each). The length of the CDR3 is 14 residues. V lost 3 bases and J lost 3, with 11 bases in between. Germline V gene lookup returns CDR1 SGHTA and CDR2 FQGNSA. CDR3 coding DNA: TGTGCCAGCAGCTTTCATATGGGGGAAGAGACCCAGTACTTC. As protein: CASSFHMGEETQYF.

This clonotype was seen ten or more times. The chain has TRBV2 and TRBJ1-6; D unclear. The length of the CDR3 is 16 residues. Trimming left V 6 bases short and J 0 bases short, with 12 bases between. CDR1 is SNHLY, CDR2 FYNNEI, per germline. This chain's CDR3 is CASRLYQSSYNSPLHF. For the CDR3, the DNA is TGTGCCAGCAGGCTGTATCAGAGCTCCTATAATTCACCCCTCCACTTT. The variable domain in full, completed from reference TRBV2 and TRBJ1-6, reads EPEVTQTPSHQVTQMGQEVILRCVPISNHLYFYWYRQILGQKVEFLVSFYNNEISEKSEIFDDQFSVERPDGSNFTLKIRSTKLEDSAMYFCASRLYQSSYNSPLHFGNGTRLTVT.

With regard to this clonotype: The junction differs from germline at one of its ends, possibly a read error. V usage is TRBV2 and J usage is TRBJ1-5, with D possibly matching TRBD1 (6 bases). Germline CDR1 is SNHLY and CDR2 is FYNNEI. The CDR3 runs to 13 residues. CDR3 amino acids: CVSSEQGGGPQHF. DNA of the CDR3: TGTGTCAGCAGTGAACAGGGTGGGGGGCCCCAGCATTTT. The complete variable domain, with remaining parts taken from reference TRBV2 and TRBJ1-5, reads EPEVTQTPSHQVTQMGQEVILRCVPISNHLYFYWYRQILGQKVEFLVSFYNNEISEKSEIFDDQFSVERPDGSNFTLKIRSTKLEDSAMYFCVSSEQGGGPQHFGDGTRLSIL.

The chain joins TRBV7-2 to TRBJ2-2, with D possibly being TRBD1 or TRBD2 (5 bases each). This CDR3 is built from 16 residues. V was trimmed by 3 bases and J by 0 bases, leaving 11 bases between them. Germline CDR1 reads SGHTA; CDR2 reads FQGNSA. CDR3 residues: CASSLTGAPNTGELFF. CDR3 sequence (DNA): TGTGCCAGCAGCTTGACCGGGGCCCCGAACACCGGGGAGCTGTTTTTT.

This clonotype came up a few times. This chain uses TRBV12-3 or TRBV12-4 with TRBJ1-2; 9 bases line up with TRBD1. This CDR3 comprises 14 residues. After removal of 6 bases from V and 5 bases from J, the junction contained 7 bases not matched to a gene. Here the CDR3 DNA reads TGTGCCAGCAGCCCGGACAGGGGCACTTATGGCTACACCTTC. The encoded protein is CASSPDRGTYGYTF.

This clonotype appeared many times. The chain carries TRBV7-9 and TRBJ1-2, with D perhaps matching TRBD1 (6 bases). The CDR3 covers 15 residues. V lost 5 bases to trimming and J lost 5 bases, with 18 bases between them. Germline values: CDR1 SEHNR, CDR2 FQNEAQ (reference sequence). This CDR3 is CASSETGTREYGYTF. The CDR3 DNA is TGTGCCAGCAGCGAGACAGGTACAAGGGAGTATGGCTACACCTTC.